One sample yielded the 6 T cell receptor beta chains listed below, sequenced in a study of blood T cells in healthy people across ages. Together with a sample-barcoded 5' primer, a J-beta primer mix was included in a second PCR lasting roughly 6 to 12 cycles. TCRdb re-called the 5' RACE reads with MiXCR, one entry per CDR3 protein. This table holds approximately 780,000 distinct CDR3 sequences, around 24% found once. These data were also filed under a second study, of T cells of mothers and their children.

Material for sequencing was blood. These receptors all stem from a boy between 10 and 17 years old in good health.

This clonotype showed up many times. The chain is built from TRBV18 and TRBJ1-5, with 8 bases matching TRBD1. CDR3 length equals 15 residues. Trimming at V came to 6 bases and at J to 5 bases, leaving 9 bases not matched to a gene. Per the germline V gene, CDR1 is KGHSH and CDR2 is LQKENI. The CDR3 loop reads CASSLETGADQPQHF. CDR3 sequence (DNA): TGTGCCAGCTCTCTCGAGACAGGGGCTGATCAGCCCCAGCATTTT.

The chain uses TRBV12-3 or TRBV12-4 and TRBJ2-5, with D possibly matching TRBD2 (7 bases). The DNA matches TRBJ2-7 better at its end, which makes the J call doubtful. This CDR3 has 17 residues. CDR3 nucleotide sequence: TGTGCCAGCAGTTTAAGACCTTGGGCGGGGGCCTCCTACGAGCAGTACTTC. As protein: CASSLRPWAGASYEQYF.

This clonotype turned up a few times. The chain joins TRBV2 to TRBJ2-5; D is perhaps TRBD2 (6 bases). The germline V gene has CDR1 SNHLY and CDR2 FYNNEI. The ends were cut back, 0 bases at V and 2 bases at J, with 7 bases in the middle. The CDR3 is made up of 14 amino acids. CDR3 loop: CASSEALAQETQYF. CDR3 nucleotide sequence: TGTGCCAGCAGTGAAGCCCTAGCGCAAGAGACCCAGTACTTC.

This clonotype appeared a few times. The rearrangement links TRBV12-3 or TRBV12-4 to TRBJ2-7, with 8 bases matching TRBD1. This CDR3 has 16 amino acids. Trimming took 6 bases from V and 6 from J; bases not matched to a gene: 16. The CDR3 loop is CASRPSRTGLTGEQYF. In DNA, the CDR3 is TGTGCCAGCAGACCCTCCAGGACAGGGTTGACTGGCGAGCAGTACTTC.

The rearrangement uses TRBV5-1 and TRBJ1-3; weak D call: TRBD1 (6 bases). Germline values: CDR1 SGHRS, CDR2 YFSETQ. This CDR3 has 16 amino acids. Between the trimmed V and J ends, which lost 4 bases and 0 bases, there was a span of 14 bases. CDR3 protein: CASSALQGTSGNTIYF. DNA for the CDR3: TGCGCCAGCAGCGCCCTACAGGGAACCTCTGGAAACACCATATATTTT.

This clonotype has only a few counts. This chain connects TRBV5-1 to TRBJ2-7, with D maybe TRBD2 (6 bases). Germline V lookup: CDR1 SGHRS, CDR2 YFSETQ. This CDR3 region has 15 residues. The germline V and J ends were trimmed by 0 bases and 2 bases, with 12 bases remaining between them. The CDR3 DNA follows: TGCGCCAGCAGCTTGGAGCGGCGGGGACCCTACGAGCAGTACTTC. Its translation is CASSLERRGPYEQYF.